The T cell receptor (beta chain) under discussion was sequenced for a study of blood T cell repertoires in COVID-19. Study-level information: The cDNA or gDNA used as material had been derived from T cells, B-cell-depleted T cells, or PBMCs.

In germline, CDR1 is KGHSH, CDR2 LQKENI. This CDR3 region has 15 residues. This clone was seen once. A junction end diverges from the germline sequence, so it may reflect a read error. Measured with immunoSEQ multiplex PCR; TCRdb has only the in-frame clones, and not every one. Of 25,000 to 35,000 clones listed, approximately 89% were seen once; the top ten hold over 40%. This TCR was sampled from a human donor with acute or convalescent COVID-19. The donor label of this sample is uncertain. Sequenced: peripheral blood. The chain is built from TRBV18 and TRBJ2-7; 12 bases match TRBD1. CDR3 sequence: CASSPPGTGGYVQYF. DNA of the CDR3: TGTGCCAGCTCACCACCCGGGACAGGGGGCTACGTGCAGTACTTC. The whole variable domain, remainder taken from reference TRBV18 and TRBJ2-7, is NAGVMQNPRHLVRRRGQEARLRCSPMKGHSHVYWYRQLPEEGLKFMVYLQKENIIDESGMPKERFSAEFPKEGPSILRIQQVVRGDSAAYFCASSPPGTGGYVQYFGPGTRLTVT.